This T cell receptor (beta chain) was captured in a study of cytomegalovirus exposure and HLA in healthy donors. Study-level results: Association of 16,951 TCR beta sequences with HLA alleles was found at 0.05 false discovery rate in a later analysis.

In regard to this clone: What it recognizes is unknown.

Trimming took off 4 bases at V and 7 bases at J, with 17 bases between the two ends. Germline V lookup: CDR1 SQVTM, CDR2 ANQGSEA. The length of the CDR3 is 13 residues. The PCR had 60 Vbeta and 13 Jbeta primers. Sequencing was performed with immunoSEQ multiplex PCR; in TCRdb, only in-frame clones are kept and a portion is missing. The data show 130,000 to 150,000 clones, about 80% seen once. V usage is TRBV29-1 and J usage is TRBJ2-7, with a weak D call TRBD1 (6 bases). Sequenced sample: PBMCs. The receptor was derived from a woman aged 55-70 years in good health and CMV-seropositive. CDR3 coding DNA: TGCAGCGTTGTGTGGGGGCCCACAGGGGAGCAGTACTTC. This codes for CSVVWGPTGEQYF.